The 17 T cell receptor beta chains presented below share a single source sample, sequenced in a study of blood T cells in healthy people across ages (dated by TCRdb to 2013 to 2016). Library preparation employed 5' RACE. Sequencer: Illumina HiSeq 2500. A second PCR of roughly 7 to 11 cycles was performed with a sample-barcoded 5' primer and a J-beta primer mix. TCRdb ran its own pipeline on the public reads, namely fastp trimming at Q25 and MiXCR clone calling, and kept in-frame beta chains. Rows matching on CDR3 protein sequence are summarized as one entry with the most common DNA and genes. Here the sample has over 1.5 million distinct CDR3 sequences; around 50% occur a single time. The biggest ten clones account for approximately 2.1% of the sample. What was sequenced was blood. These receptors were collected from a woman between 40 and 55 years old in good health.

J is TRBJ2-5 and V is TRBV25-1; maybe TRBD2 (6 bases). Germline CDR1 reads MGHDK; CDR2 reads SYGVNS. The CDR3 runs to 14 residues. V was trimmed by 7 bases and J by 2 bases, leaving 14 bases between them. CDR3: CASTVGGLQETQYF. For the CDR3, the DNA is TGTGCCAGCACTGTAGGAGGGTTGCAAGAGACCCAGTACTTC.

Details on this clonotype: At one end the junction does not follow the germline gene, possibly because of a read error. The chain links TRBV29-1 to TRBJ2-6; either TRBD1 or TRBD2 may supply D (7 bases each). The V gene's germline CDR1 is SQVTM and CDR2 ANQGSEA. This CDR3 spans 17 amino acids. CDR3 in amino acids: CSVEDWAGGAGANALTF. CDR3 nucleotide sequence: TGCAGCGTTGAAGATTGGGCAGGGGGGGCTGGGGCCAACGCCCTGACTTTC.

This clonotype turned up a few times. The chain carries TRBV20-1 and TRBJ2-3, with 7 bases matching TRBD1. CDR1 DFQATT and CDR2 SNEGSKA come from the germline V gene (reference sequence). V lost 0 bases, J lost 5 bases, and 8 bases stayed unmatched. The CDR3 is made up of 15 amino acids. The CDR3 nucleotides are TGCAGTGCTAGAGATGCCGGACAGGTGGTAGATACGCAGTATTTT. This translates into CSARDAGQVVDTQYF.

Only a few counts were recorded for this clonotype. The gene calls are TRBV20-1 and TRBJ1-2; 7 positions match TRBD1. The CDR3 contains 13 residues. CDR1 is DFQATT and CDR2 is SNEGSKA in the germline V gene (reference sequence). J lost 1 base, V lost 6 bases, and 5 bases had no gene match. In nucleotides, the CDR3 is TGCAGTGCAACGGGACAGAGTAACTATGGCTACACCTTC. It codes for CSATGQSNYGYTF.

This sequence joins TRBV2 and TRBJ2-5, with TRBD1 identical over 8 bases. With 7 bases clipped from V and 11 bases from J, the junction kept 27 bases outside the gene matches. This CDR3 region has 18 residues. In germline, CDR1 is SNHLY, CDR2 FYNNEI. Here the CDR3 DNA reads TGTGCCAGCATCAGAGGGACAGGAAGCTTCAACTCCTACAATGAGCAGTACTTC. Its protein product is CASIRGTGSFNSYNEQYF.

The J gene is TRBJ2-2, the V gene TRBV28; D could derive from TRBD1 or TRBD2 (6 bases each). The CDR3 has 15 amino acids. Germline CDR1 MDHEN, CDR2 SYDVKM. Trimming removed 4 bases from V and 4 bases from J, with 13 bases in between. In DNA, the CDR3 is TGTGCCAGCAGTTGGGGGGCTAGCGCCACCGGGGAGCTGTTTTTT. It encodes CASSWGASATGELFF.

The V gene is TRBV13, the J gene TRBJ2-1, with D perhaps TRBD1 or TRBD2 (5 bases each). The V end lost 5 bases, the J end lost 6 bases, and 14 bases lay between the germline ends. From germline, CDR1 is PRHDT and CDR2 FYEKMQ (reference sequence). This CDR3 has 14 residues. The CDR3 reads CASSPYGTGNEQFF. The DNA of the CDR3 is TGTGCCAGCAGCCCATACGGGACGGGCAATGAGCAGTTCTTC.

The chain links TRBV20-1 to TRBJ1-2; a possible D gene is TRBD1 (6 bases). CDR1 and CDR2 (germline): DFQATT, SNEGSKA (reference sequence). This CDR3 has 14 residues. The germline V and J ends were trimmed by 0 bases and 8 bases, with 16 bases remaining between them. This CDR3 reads CSARDQTGAKGYTF. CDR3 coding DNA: TGCAGTGCTAGAGATCAGACAGGAGCTAAGGGCTACACCTTC.

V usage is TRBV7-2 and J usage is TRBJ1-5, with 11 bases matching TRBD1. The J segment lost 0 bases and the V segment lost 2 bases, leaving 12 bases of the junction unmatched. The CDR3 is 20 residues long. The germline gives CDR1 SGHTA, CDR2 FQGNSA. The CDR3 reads CASSLWTGQGGGYSNQPQHF. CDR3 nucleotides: TGTGCCAGCAGCTTATGGACGGGACAGGGGGGAGGATATAGCAATCAGCCCCAGCATTTT.

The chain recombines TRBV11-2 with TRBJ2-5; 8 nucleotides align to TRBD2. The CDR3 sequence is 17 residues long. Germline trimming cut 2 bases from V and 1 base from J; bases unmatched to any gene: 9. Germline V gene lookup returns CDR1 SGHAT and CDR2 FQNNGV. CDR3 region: CASSLLPGGAVQETQYF. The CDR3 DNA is TGTGCCAGCAGCTTATTGCCCGGGGGGGCCGTCCAAGAGACCCAGTACTTC.

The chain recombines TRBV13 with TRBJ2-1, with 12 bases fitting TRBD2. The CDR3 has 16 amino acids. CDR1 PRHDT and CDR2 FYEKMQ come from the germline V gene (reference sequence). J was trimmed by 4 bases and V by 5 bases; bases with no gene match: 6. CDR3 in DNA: TGTGCCAGCAGCCCTCGACTAGCGGGGGAGTACAATGAGCAGTTCTTC. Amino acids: CASSPRLAGEYNEQFF. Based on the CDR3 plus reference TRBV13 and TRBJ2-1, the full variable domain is AAGVIQSPRHLIKEKRETATLKCYPIPRHDTVYWYQQGPGQDPQFLISFYEKMQSDKGSIPDRFSAQQFSDYHSELNMSSLELGDSALYFCASSPRLAGEYNEQFFGPGTRLTVL.

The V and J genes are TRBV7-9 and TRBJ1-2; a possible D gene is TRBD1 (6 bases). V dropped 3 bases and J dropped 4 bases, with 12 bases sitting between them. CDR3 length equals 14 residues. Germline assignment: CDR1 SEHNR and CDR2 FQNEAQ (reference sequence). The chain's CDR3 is CASSLGTPAYGYTF. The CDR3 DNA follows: TGTGCCAGCAGCTTGGGGACACCGGCCTATGGCTACACCTTC.

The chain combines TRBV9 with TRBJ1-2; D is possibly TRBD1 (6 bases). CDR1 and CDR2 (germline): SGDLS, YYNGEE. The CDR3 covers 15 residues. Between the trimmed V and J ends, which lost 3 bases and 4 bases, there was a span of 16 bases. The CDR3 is CASSALDRPLYGYTF. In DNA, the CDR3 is TGTGCCAGCAGCGCGTTAGACAGGCCTCTCTATGGCTACACCTTC.

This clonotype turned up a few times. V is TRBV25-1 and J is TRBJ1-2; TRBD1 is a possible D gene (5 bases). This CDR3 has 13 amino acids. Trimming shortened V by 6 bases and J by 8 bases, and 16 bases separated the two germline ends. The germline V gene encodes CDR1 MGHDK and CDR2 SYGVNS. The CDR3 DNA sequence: TGTGCCAGCAGCGAACCGGGGCCTGGGGGCTACACCTTC. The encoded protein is CASSEPGPGGYTF.

The CDR3 here is CASSPKKGTGANVLTF. The CDR3 nucleotides are TGTGCCAGCAGCCCCAAGAAGGGAACTGGGGCCAACGTCCTGACTTTC. The J gene is TRBJ2-6, the V gene TRBV9; D is uncertain. Germline V gene data show CDR1 as SGDLS and CDR2 as YYNGEE. The CDR3 sequence is 16 residues long. Trimming stripped 4 bases from V and 2 bases from J, with 13 bases between.

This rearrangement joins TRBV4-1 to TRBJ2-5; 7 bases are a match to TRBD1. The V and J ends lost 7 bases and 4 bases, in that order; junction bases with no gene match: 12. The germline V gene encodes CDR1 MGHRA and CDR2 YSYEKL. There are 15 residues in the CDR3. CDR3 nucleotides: TGCGCCAGCATGGAACCCAGCCGGGACAGAGAGACCCAGTACTTC. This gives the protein CASMEPSRDRETQYF.

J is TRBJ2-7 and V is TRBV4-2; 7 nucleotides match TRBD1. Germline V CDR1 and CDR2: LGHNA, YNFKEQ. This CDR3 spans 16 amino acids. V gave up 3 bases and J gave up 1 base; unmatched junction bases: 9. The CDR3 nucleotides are TGTGCCAGCAGCCAGCTCCGTGGGACAGAATCCTACGAGCAGTACTTC. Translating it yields CASSQLRGTESYEQYF.